The rows below give T cell receptor beta chains drawn from one sample of a study of cytomegalovirus exposure and HLA in healthy donors. Produced via immunoSEQ multiplex PCR; TCRdb's table is partial and in-frame only. Among approximately 77,000 clones listed, about 73% were seen once. Material: PBMCs. Receptors originate from a middle-aged man in good health and CMV-seronegative. CDR3s include the opening cysteine and the closing phenylalanine or tryptophan. The D gene is left open where the match is weak. Expanded clones are given a class, and other clones once, few, many or no size at all.

clone size	V gene	D gene	J gene	CDR3 DNA	CDR3 protein
NA	TRBV5-8	NA	TRBJ2-7	TGTGCCAGCAGCCCGGAGCAGTACTTC	CASSPEQYF
once	TRBV9	NA	TRBJ2-2	TGTGCCAGCAGCGTAGCGACCGGGGAGCTGTTTTTT	CASSVATGELFF
NA	TRBV28	TRBD1	TRBJ2-7	TGTGCCAGCAGTTCGAACAGGGGGCTCCCCTACGAGCAGTACTTC	CASSSNRGLPYEQYF
NA	TRBV19	NA	TRBJ2-1	TGTGCCAGTAGTATTGATTCAGTTTCCTACAATGAGCAGTTCTTC	CASSIDSVSYNEQFF
NA	TRBV19	NA	TRBJ2-7	TGTGCCAGTAGTATGGAGGGGCCAAGATACGAGCAGTACTTC	CASSMEGPRYEQYF
NA	TRBV7-2	NA	TRBJ2-7	TGTGCCAGCGCCCCCCAGCGTCGGTCCTACGAGCAGTACTTC	CASAPQRRSYEQYF
NA	TRBV19	TRBD2	TRBJ2-7	TGTGCCAGTAGTTACTTCCCGGGAGGCCCCTCCTACGAGCAGTACTTC	CASSYFPGGPSYEQYF
few	TRBV5-6	TRBD1	TRBJ2-3	TGTGCCAGCAGCGCACAGGGGTCAGATACGCAGTATTTT	CASSAQGSDTQYF
few	TRBV28	TRBD1	TRBJ2-3	TGTGCCAGCAGTTCAGTCTGGACAGGGCTGGAAGATACGCAGTATTTT	CASSSVWTGLEDTQYF
NA	TRBV30	TRBD2	TRBJ2-1	TGTGCCTGGTGTCTAGCGGGAGGGAACTACAATGAGCAGTTCTTC	CAWCLAGGNYNEQFF
NA	TRBV10-2	TRBD1	TRBJ1-1	TGCGCCAGCAGTGGGACAGGGGCTTACACTGAAGCTTTCTTT	CASSGTGAYTEAFF
NA	TRBV29-1	NA	TRBJ2-2	TGCAGCGTTTACACAGGGAGAACCGGGGAGCTGTTTTTT	CSVYTGRTGELFF
NA	TRBV25-1	NA	TRBJ2-3	TGTGCCAGCAGTGATCGGGCAGATACGCAGTATTTT	CASSDRADTQYF
NA	TRBV10-1	TRBD1	TRBJ2-1	TGCGCCAGCAGCGAGGGACAGTCCTACAATGAGCAGTTCTTC	CASSEGQSYNEQFF
NA	TRBV6-9	NA	TRBJ1-4	TGTGCCAGCAGTGAACAGGAAGGTGAAAAACTGTTTTTT	CASSEQEGEKLFF
once	TRBV11-2	TRBD1	TRBJ2-5	TGTGCCAGCAGCTTAGGGCTAGGGACAGCTGGTGTGGCCCAGTACTTC	CASSLGLGTAGVAQYF
NA	TRBV28	TRBD2	TRBJ2-7	TGTGCCAGCAGTAAGGGGCTCGGGGGGTACGAGCAGTACTTC	CASSKGLGGYEQYF